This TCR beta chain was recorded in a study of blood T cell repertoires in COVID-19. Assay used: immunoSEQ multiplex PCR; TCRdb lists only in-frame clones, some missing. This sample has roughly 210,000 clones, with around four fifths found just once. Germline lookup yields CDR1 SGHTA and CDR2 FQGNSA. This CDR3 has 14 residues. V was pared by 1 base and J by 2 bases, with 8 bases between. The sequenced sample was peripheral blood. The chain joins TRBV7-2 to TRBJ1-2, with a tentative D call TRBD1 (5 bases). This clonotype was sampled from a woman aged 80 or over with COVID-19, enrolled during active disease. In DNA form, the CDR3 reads TGTGCCAGCAGCTTAGACAGGTTCAACTATGGCTACACCTTC. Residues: CASSLDRFNYGYTF.